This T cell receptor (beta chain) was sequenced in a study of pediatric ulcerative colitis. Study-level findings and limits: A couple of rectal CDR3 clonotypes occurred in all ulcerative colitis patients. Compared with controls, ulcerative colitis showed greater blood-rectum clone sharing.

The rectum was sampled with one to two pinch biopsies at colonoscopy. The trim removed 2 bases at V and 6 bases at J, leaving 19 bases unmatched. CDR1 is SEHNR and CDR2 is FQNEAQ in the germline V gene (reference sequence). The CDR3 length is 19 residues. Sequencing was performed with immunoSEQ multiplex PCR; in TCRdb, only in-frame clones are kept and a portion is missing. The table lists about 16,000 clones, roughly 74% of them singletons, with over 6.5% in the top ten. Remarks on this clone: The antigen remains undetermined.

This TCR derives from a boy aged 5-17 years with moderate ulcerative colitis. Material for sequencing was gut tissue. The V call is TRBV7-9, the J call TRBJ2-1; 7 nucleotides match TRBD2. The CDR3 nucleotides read TGTGCCAGCAGCTTAAGGGGAGGGCAAGCGGGGAGGGCCCTCAATGAGCAGTTCTTC. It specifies CASSLRGGQAGRALNEQFF.